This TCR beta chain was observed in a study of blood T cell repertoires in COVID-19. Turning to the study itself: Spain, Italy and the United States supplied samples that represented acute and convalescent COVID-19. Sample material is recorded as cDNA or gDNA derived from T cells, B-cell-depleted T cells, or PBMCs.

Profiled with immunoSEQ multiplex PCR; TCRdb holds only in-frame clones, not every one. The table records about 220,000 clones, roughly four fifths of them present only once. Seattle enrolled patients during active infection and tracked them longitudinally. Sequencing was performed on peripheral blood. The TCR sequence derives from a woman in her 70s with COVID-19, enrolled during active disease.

The CDR3 bases are TGTGCCAGCAGCCAAGTCGGGCGCAGGGAAAACTATGGCTACACCTTC. Its translation is CASSQVGRRENYGYTF. The chain joins TRBV4-2 to TRBJ1-2; TRBD1 is a possible D gene (5 bases). V was shortened by 1 base and J by 2 bases, with 14 bases between the two germline ends. CDR1 is LGHNA and CDR2 is YNFKEQ in the germline V gene. The CDR3 totals 16 residues.